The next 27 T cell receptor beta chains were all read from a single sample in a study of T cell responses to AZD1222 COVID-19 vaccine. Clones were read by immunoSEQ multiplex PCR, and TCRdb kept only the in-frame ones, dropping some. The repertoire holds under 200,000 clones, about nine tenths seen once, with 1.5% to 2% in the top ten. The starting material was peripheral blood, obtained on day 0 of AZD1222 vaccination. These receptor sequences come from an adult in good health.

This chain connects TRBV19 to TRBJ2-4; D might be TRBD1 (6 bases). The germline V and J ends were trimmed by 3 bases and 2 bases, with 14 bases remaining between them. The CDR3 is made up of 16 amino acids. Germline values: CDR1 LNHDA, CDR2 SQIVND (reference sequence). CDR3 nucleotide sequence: TGTGCCAGTAGTATGGTAGGGGGATACTCCAAAAACATTCAGTACTTC. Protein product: CASSMVGGYSKNIQYF.

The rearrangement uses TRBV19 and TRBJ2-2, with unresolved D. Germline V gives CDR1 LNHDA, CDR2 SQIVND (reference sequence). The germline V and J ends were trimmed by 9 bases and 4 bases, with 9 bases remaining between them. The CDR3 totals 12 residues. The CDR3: CASSPGTGELFF. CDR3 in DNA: TGTGCCAGCTCCCCCGGCACCGGGGAGCTGTTTTTT.

The CDR3 DNA is TGTGCCAGTAGTAGCGGGGGAGCACAGCCCCAGCATTTT. This translates into CASSSGGAQPQHF. The genes are TRBV19 and TRBJ1-5, with D perhaps matching TRBD1 (5 bases). Germline V gene data show CDR1 as LNHDA and CDR2 as SQIVND (reference sequence). V was shortened by 4 bases and J by 7 bases, with 11 bases between the two germline ends. This CDR3 has 13 residues.

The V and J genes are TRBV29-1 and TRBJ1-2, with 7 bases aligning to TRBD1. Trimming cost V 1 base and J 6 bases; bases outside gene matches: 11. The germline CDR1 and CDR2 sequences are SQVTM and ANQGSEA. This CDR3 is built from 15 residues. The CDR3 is CSVEGVNVQGDGYTF. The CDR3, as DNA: TGCAGCGTTGAAGGGGTTAACGTGCAGGGGGATGGCTACACCTTC.

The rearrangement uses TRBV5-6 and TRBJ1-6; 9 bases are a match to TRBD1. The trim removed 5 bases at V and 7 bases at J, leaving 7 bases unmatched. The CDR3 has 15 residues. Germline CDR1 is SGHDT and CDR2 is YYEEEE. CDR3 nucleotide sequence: TGTGCCAGCAGTCGGGACAGGGTGAAGAATTCACCCCTCCACTTT. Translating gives CASSRDRVKNSPLHF.

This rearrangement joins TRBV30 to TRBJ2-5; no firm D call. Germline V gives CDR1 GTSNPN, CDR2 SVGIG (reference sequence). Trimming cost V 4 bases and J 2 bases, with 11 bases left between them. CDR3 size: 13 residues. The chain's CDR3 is CAWKGTKQETQYF. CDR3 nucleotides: TGTGCCTGGAAGGGTACCAAGCAAGAGACCCAGTACTTC.

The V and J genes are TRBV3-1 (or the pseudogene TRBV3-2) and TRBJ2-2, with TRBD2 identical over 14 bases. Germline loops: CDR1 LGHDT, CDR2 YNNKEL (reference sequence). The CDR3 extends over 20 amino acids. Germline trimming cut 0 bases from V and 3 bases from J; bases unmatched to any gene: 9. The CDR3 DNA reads TGTGCCAGCAGCCAAGATATCCGGACTAGCGGGGGGCACCACACCGGGGAGCTGTTTTTT. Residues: CASSQDIRTSGGHHTGELFF.

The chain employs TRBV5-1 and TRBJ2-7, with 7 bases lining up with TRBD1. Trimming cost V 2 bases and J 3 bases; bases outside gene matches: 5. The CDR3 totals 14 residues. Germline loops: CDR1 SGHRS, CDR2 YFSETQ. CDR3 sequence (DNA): TGCGCCAGCAGCTTAGGTTCAGGGGGCTACGAGCAGTACTTC. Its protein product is CASSLGSGGYEQYF.

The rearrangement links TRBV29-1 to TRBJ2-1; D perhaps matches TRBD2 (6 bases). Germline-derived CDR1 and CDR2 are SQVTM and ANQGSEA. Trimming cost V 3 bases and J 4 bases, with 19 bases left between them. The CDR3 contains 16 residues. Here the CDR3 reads CSVDLWTTELYNEQFF. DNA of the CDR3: TGCAGCGTTGATCTATGGACTACAGAGCTATACAATGAGCAGTTCTTC.

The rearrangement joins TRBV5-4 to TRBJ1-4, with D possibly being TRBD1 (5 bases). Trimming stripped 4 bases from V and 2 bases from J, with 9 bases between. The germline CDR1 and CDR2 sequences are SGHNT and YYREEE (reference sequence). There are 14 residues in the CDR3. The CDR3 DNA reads TGTGCCAGCAGCGCGGGGGGGACTAATGAAAAACTGTTTTTT. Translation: CASSAGGTNEKLFF.

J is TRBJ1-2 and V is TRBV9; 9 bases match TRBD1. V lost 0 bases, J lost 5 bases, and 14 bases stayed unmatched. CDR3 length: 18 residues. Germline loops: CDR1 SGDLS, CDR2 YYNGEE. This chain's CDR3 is CASSVVGLAGTGIYGYTF. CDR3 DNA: TGTGCCAGCAGCGTAGTGGGTTTGGCTGGGACAGGGATTTATGGCTACACCTTC.

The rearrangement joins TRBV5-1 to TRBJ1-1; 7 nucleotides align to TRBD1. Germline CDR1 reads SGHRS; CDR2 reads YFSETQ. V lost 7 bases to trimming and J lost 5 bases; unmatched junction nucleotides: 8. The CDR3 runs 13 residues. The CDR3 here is CASSDRVGTEAFF. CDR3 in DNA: TGCGCCAGCTCCGACAGGGTGGGTACTGAAGCTTTCTTT.

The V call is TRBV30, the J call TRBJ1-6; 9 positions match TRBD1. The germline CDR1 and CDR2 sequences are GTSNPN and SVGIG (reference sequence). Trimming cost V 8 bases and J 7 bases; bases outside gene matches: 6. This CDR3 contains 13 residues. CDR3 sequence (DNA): TGTGCCGGACAGGGGCCCCCGAATTCACCCCTCCACTTT. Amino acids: CAGQGPPNSPLHF.

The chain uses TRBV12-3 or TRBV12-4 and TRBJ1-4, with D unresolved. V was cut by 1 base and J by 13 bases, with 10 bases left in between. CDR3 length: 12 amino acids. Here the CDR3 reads CASSLGGKGLFF. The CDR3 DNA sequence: TGTGCCAGCAGTTTAGGGGGAAAAGGACTGTTTTTT.

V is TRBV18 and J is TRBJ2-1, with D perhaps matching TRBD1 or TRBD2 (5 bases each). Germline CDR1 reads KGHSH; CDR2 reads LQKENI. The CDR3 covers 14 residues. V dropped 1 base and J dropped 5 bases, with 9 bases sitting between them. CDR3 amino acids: CASSPRGINNEQFF. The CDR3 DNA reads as TGTGCCAGCTCACCACGGGGGATTAACAATGAGCAGTTCTTC.

The CDR3 region is CASSQGTGESYNEQFF. Written as DNA, the CDR3 is TGTGCCAGCAGCCAAGGTACGGGTGAGTCCTACAATGAGCAGTTCTTC. The chain couples TRBV3-1 (or the pseudogene TRBV3-2) to TRBJ2-1; D is unresolved. V was cut by 1 base and J by 1 base, with 11 bases left in between. The CDR3 loop spans 16 amino acids. Germline-derived CDR1 and CDR2 are LGHDT and YNNKEL (reference sequence).

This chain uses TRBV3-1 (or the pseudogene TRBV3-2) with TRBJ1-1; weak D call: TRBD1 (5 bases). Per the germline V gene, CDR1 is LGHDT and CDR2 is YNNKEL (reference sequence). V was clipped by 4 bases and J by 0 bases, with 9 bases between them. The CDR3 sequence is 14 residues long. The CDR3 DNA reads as TGTGCCAGCAGCCTTGGACATCTGAACACTGAAGCTTTCTTT. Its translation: CASSLGHLNTEAFF.

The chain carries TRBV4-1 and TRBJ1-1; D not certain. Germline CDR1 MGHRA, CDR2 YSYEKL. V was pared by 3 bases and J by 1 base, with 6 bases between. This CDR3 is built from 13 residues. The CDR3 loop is CASSQDGNTEAFF. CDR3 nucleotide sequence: TGCGCCAGCAGCCAGGACGGGAACACTGAAGCTTTCTTT.

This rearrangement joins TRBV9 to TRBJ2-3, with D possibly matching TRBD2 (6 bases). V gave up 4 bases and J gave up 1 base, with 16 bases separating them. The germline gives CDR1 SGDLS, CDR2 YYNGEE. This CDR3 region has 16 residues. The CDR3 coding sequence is TGTGCCAGCAGCCCCTCGGGGCGGGGAGGCACAGATACGCAGTATTTT. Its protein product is CASSPSGRGGTDTQYF.

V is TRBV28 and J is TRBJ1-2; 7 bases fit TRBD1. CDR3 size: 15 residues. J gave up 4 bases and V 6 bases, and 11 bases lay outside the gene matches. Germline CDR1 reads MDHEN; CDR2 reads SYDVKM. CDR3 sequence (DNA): TGTGCCAGCAGGCCCGGGACAGCAGGCAGCTATGGCTACACCTTC. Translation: CASRPGTAGSYGYTF.

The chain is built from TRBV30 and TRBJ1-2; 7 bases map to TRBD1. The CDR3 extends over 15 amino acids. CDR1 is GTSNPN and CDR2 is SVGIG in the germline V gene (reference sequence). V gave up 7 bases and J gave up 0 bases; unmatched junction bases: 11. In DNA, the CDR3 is TGTGCCTTTGGGACAGACGGAACTTCTAACTATGGCTACACCTTC. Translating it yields CAFGTDGTSNYGYTF.

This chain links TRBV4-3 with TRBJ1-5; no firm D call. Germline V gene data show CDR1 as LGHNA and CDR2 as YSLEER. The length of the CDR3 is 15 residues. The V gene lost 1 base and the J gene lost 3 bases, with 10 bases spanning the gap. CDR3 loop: CASSQVPGSNQPQHF. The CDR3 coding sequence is TGCGCCAGCAGCCAAGTCCCCGGATCCAATCAGCCCCAGCATTTT.

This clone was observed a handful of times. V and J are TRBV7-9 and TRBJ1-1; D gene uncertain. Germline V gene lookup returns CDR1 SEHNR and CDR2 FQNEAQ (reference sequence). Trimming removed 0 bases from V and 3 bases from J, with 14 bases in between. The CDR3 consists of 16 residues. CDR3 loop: CASSLAESGFHTEAFF. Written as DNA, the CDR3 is TGTGCCAGCAGCTTAGCTGAGTCCGGCTTCCACACTGAAGCTTTCTTT.

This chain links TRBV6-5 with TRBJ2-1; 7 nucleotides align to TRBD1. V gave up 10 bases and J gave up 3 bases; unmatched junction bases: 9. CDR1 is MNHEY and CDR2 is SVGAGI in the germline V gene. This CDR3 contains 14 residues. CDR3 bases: TGTGCCACTTGCCGACAGGGTGGCTACAATGAGCAGTTCTTC. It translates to CATCRQGGYNEQFF.

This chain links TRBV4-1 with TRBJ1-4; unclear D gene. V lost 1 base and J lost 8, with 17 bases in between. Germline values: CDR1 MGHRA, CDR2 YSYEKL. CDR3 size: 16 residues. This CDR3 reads CASSQVRVPLKEKLFF. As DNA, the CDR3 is TGCGCCAGCAGCCAAGTTCGTGTGCCGCTGAAGGAAAAACTGTTTTTT.

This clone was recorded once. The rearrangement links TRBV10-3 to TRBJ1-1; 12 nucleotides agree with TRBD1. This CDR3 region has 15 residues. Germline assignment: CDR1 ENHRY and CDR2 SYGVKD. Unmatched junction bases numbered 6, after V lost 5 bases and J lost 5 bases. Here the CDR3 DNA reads TGTGCCATCAGTCCCGGGACAGGGGGCTTGACTGAAGCTTTCTTT. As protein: CAISPGTGGLTEAFF.

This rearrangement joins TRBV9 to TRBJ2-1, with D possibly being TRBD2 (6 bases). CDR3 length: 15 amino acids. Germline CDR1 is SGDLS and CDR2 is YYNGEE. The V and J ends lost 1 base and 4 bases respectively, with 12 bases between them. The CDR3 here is CASSVQGAGYNEQFF. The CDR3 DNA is TGTGCCAGCAGCGTACAAGGGGCGGGGTACAATGAGCAGTTCTTC.